Listed here is a single T cell receptor (beta chain). Trimming took 0 bases from V and 2 from J, leaving 3 bases between them. CDR3 size: 13 residues. Germline V gene sequence: CDR1 SEHNR, CDR2 FQNEAQ (reference sequence). This sample was included in a study of OX40 agonist ivuxolimab in advanced cancers. Study details: People in dose escalation had one of these cancers: hepatocellular carcinoma, melanoma, renal cell or head and neck cancer.

Profiling relied on immunoSEQ multiplex PCR, and the TCRdb table lists in-frame clones only, not all of them. The sample holds more than 35,000 clones, around 80% seen once. The clonotype was recovered from an adult with an advanced solid tumor such as melanoma, head and neck, liver or kidney cancer. The sequencing here drew on CD4+ or CD8+ T cells sorted from blood, taken in a trial of the OX40 agonist ivuxolimab. This sequence joins TRBV7-9 and TRBJ2-3; D is unclear. The CDR3 region has the DNA TGTGCCAGCAGCTTAGCGTCCACAGATACGCAGTATTTT. This codes for CASSLASTDTQYF.